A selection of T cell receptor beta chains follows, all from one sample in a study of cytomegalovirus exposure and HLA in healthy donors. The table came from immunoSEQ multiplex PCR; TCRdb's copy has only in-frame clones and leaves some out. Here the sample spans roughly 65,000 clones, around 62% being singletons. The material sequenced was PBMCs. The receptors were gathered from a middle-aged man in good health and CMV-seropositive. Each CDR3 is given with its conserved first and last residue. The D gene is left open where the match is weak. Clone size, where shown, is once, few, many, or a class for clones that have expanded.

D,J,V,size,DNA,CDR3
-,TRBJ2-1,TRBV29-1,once,TGCAGCGTTGAACCTCCGAGGACCTACAATGAGCAGTTCTTC,CSVEPPRTYNEQFF
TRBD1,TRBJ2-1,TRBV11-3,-,TGTGCCAGCAGCATCGGACAGGGGGCCCACAATGAGCAGTTCTTC,CASSIGQGAHNEQFF
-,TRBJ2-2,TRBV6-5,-,TGTGCCAGCAAGCAAGCGAGGGAAACCGGGGAGCTGTTTTTT,CASKQARETGELFF
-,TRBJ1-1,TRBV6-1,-,TGTGCCAGCAGTGAAGCGAGAGTCTTTTTCTTT,CASSEARVFFF
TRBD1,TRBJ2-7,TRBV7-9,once,TGTGCCAGCAGCTTCGGACAGGGCTGGTCCTACGAGCAGTACTTC,CASSFGQGWSYEQYF
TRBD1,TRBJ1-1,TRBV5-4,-,TGTGCCAGCAGTTATGAGTTCAGGGGGTTCACTGAAGCTTTCTTT,CASSYEFRGFTEAFF
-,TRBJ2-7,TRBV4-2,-,TGTGCCAGCAGCCAAGATCGCGTTCAGTACTTC,CASSQDRVQYF
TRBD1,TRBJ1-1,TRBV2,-,TGTGCCAGCAGTGCAAACCGGGGACAGGGCTTCACTGAAGCTTTCTTT,CASSANRGQGFTEAFF
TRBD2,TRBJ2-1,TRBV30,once,TGTGCCTGGAGTTACGGTAGCGGGAGATACAATGAGCAGTTCTTC,CAWSYGSGRYNEQFF
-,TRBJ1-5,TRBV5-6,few,TGTGCCAGCAGCTTCTCGGCAGGGATTCGTCAGCCCCAGCATTTT,CASSFSAGIRQPQHF
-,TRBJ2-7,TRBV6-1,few,TGTGCCAGCAGCATACAGGGCACCTACGAGCAGTACTTC,CASSIQGTYEQYF
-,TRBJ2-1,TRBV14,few,TGTGCCAGCAGGGGGCATGGTGAGCAGTTCTTC,CASRGHGEQFF
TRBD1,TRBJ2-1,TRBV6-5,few,TGTGCCAGCAGCCCGACAGGGGTAAGCGGCGAGCAGTTCTTC,CASSPTGVSGEQFF
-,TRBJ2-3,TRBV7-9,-,TGTGCCAGCAGCTATCAGACAGATACGCAGTATTTT,CASSYQTDTQYF
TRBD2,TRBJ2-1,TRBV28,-,TGTGCCAGCAGTTCTAGCGGGGTCTACAATGAGCAGTTCTTC,CASSSSGVYNEQFF